This T cell receptor beta chain was captured in a study of stem cell transplantation in POMP-related autoinflammatory disease. Study as a whole: Neutrophil and platelet engraftment from the graft donor was 100% through one year after transplant. Whole-study results and caveats: A trend toward lower repertoire diversity and greater clonality appeared in every analyzed T-cell subset of PRAID patients.

The CDR3 contains 15 residues. Trimming cost V 0 bases and J 0 bases, with 6 bases left between them. Per the germline V gene, CDR1 is SGHDT and CDR2 is YYEEEE. Comments on this clone: Its antigen remains unidentified.

Libraries were prepared by immunoSEQ multiplex PCR; TCRdb keeps only in-frame clonotypes and omits some of them. This table holds about 8,600 clones, around 90% found once. PRAID featured immunodeficiency plus autoinflammation. This sequence was found in a human patient with POMP-related autoinflammation and immune dysregulation (PRAID). Some T cells here may be from the graft donor. The source material was CD8+ T cells from PBMCs, sampled after stem cell transplantation. The V and J genes are TRBV5-6 and TRBJ1-4; no clear D gene. The CDR3 loop is CASSLGTSTNEKLFF. The CDR3, as DNA: TGTGCCAGCAGCTTGGGGACCTCAACTAATGAAAAACTGTTTTTT.